What follows is one T cell receptor beta chain and its context. The antigen remains undetermined. Here immunoSEQ multiplex PCR was the method, and the copy in TCRdb shows in-frame clones only, minus some. The sample includes some 75,000 clones, 70% to 90% of them seen just once. CDR3 length: 15 amino acids. V dropped 6 bases and J dropped 6 bases, with 18 bases sitting between them. Per the germline V gene, CDR1 is PRHDT and CDR2 is FYEKMQ (reference sequence). This sample was included in a study of OX40 agonist ivuxolimab in advanced cancers. Findings and limits, study-wide: Some patients without response likewise showed low normalized clonal expansion. Expanded clones were, on average, more numerous in CD8+ T cells than in CD4+.

The sample consisted of CD4+ or CD8+ T cells sorted from blood, taken in a trial of the OX40 agonist ivuxolimab. The chain employs TRBV13 and TRBJ1-3, with D unclear. The TCR was taken from an adult with an advanced solid tumor such as melanoma, head and neck, liver or kidney cancer. The CDR3 sequence is CASRRVLGFENTIYF. The CDR3 DNA is TGTGCCAGCAGGAGAGTCCTTGGTTTTGAAAACACCATATATTTT.